In this sample, the clone carrying this T cell receptor (beta chain) turned up many times. Its matching antigen is unknown. This sample was included in a study of T cell repertoires in cytomegalovirus infection. Study details: Matching HLA type, along with CMV infection, was indicated by public TCR beta signatures.

Study results and caveats: There were carriers of CMV plus the relevant HLA, and cumulative public TCR beta family frequency identified them. The ex vivo response was dominated by HLA-C-restricted CMV-specific TCR beta clonotypes.

TCRdb analysed the reads with MiXCR anew, one entry per CDR3 protein. This table has about 920,000 distinct CDR3 sequences, roughly 30% appearing once. The input for sequencing was cultured CD8+ T cells from PBMCs, taken from culture after CMV antigen stimulation. The receptor was derived from a human donor in good health (CMV status not recorded). Some clones in this sample may be carry-over from other donors' samples.

CDR3 in DNA: TGTGCCAGCACGCCCGCCGGGACAGGGGGCGCGGAGACCCAGTACTTC. Translation gives CASTPAGTGGAETQYF. The chain is built from TRBV7-2 and TRBJ2-5, with TRBD1 matching over 12 bases. Germline loops: CDR1 SGHTA, CDR2 FQGNSA. After removal of 7 bases from V and 5 bases from J, the junction contained 11 bases not matched to a gene. The CDR3 is 16 residues long.